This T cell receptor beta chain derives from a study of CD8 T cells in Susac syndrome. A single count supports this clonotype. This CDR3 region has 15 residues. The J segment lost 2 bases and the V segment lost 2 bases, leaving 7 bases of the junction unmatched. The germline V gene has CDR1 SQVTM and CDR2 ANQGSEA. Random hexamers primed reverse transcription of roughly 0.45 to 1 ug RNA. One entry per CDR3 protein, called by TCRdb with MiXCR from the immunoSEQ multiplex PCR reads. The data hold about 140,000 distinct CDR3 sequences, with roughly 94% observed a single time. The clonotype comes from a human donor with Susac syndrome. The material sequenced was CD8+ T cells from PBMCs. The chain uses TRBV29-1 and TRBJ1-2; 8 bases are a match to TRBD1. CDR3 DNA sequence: TGCAGCGTTGAAAATAAACAGGGGGTGAACTATGGCTACACCTTC. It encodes CSVENKQGVNYGYTF.